Listed here are 9 T cell receptor beta chains from one sample, sequenced in a study of T cells in Graves' hyperthyroidism and ophthalmopathy. From RNA transcripts, TCR beta CDR3 regions were amplified. Initially, a first-round RT-PCR of the TCR CDR3 employed the HTBI primer set. MiXCR, applied by TCRdb to the multiplex PCR reads, yields one record per CDR3 protein. In the table there are 600,000 to 900,000 distinct CDR3 sequences, less than 20% of which are singletons. Sequenced material: blood. These receptors came from a young man with Graves' hyperthyroidism.

This rearrangement joins TRBV15 to TRBJ1-2; 9 bases map to TRBD1. CDR1 LNHNV and CDR2 YYDKDF come from the germline V gene (reference sequence). The trim removed 0 bases at V and 8 bases at J, leaving 7 bases unmatched. CDR3 length: 15 amino acids. The CDR3 bases are TGTGCCACCAGCAGAGATCTTGGACAGGGGACGGGCTACACCTTC. It yields the protein CATSRDLGQGTGYTF.

With respect to this clonotype: A much larger clonotype is one base distant, so this may be a read error. The chain combines TRBV10-3 with TRBJ2-7, with TRBD1 matching 7 bases. V shed 8 bases and J 6 bases; nucleotides not matched to a gene: 10. Looked up from germline, CDR1 is ENHRY and CDR2 is SYGVKD. This CDR3 is 13 amino acids long. The CDR3 reads CAIGSGGLGEQYF. The CDR3, as DNA: TGTGCCATCGGTTCAGGGGGTTTGGGCGAGCAGTACTTC.

The gene calls are TRBV20-1 and TRBJ2-1, with D unclear. The V end was cut by 6 bases, the J end by 8 bases, with 8 bases between. The CDR3 runs to 10 residues. CDR1 DFQATT and CDR2 SNEGSKA come from the germline V gene (reference sequence). The CDR3: CSAIRDEQFF. The CDR3 DNA reads as TGCAGTGCCATCCGGGATGAGCAGTTCTTC.

Comments on this clonotype: This sequence may be a read error, since a much larger clone differs from it by one base. The V call is TRBV18, the J call TRBJ2-1; D is uncertain. This CDR3 comprises 13 residues. The V end lost 3 bases, the J end lost 10 bases, and 13 bases lay between the germline ends. Germline V CDR1 and CDR2: KGHSH, LQKENI. CDR3 region: CASSPSTNYEQFF. CDR3 nucleotides: TGTGCCAGCTCACCTTCCACTAATTACGAGCAGTTCTTC.

This clonotype came up a few times. The V call is TRBV29-1, the J call TRBJ2-5, with no clear D. Trimming took 3 bases from V and 6 from J, leaving 14 bases between them. Germline CDR1 SQVTM, CDR2 ANQGSEA. The CDR3 is 13 residues long. The CDR3 sequence is CSVEDPWEKTQYF. The CDR3 DNA reads as TGCAGCGTTGAGGATCCCTGGGAAAAGACCCAGTACTTC.

The chain employs TRBV15 and TRBJ2-5, with D tentatively TRBD1 (6 bases). The CDR3 consists of 15 residues. Trimming removed 0 bases at V and 4 bases at J, with 12 bases between. Germline loops: CDR1 LNHNV, CDR2 YYDKDF (reference sequence). The CDR3 is CATSRDPQGRETQYF. CDR3 in DNA: TGTGCCACCAGCAGAGATCCCCAGGGGAGAGAGACCCAGTACTTC.

The chain uses TRBV9 and TRBJ1-1; 9 bases map to TRBD1. CDR1 and CDR2 from the germline V gene are SGDLS and YYNGEE. Trimming at V came to 0 bases and at J to 6 bases, leaving 12 bases not matched to a gene. The CDR3 runs to 17 residues. The CDR3 loop is CASSVGSEGTGRAEAFF. Written as DNA, the CDR3 is TGTGCCAGCAGCGTAGGTTCAGAAGGGACAGGGAGGGCTGAAGCTTTCTTT.

On this clonotype itself: A much larger clonotype is one base distant, so this may be a read error. The chain combines TRBV7-2 with TRBJ2-1, with D hard to call. There are 13 residues in the CDR3. Germline V gene sequence: CDR1 SGHTA, CDR2 FQGNSA. DNA for the CDR3: TGTGCCCGCAGCTTATCGAGAAACAATGAGCAGTTCTTC. Translated: CARSLSRNNEQFF.

J is TRBJ1-2 and V is TRBV9, with 7 bases identical to TRBD1. J gave up 2 bases and V 2 bases, and 3 bases lay outside the gene matches. From germline, CDR1 is SGDLS and CDR2 YYNGEE. The CDR3 covers 14 residues. DNA for the CDR3: TGTGCCAGCAGCGTCACGGGACAGAACTATGGCTACACCTTC. Protein: CASSVTGQNYGYTF.